This record looks at one T cell receptor (beta chain) sequence and its context. The data stem from a study of T-cell memory formation after mild COVID-19. TCRdb re-derived calls from the 5' RACE reads in MiXCR, one entry per CDR3 protein. The data hold fewer than 650,000 distinct CDR3 sequences, with roughly 22% observed a single time. This CDR3 contains 14 residues. Trimming removed 0 bases from V and 3 bases from J, with 6 bases in between. Per the germline V gene, CDR1 is ENHRY and CDR2 is SYGVKD. The sequence was collected from an adult woman who had mild COVID-19 (a few samples of this study predate the infection). Cell type and time point are not known. The V and J genes are TRBV10-3 and TRBJ2-1, with a possible D match to TRBD1 (5 bases). The sequencing sample was made of PBMCs or a T cell subset sorted from them (not recorded which). The CDR3 reads CAISESDSYNEQFF. As DNA, the CDR3 is TGTGCCATCAGTGAGTCTGACAGCTACAATGAGCAGTTCTTC.